This TCR beta chain comes out of a study of T cell changes during pregnancy in multiple sclerosis. The table came from immunoSEQ multiplex PCR; TCRdb's copy has only in-frame clones and leaves some out. The sample holds 85,000 to 120,000 clones, 85% to 95% seen once. This CDR3 is 18 amino acids long. The V and J ends lost 0 bases and 0 bases respectively, with 15 bases between them. Germline CDR1 reads SGHTA; CDR2 reads FQGNSA. The clonotype originates from a female donor with multiple sclerosis, enrolled in a pregnancy study. V and J are TRBV7-2 and TRBJ1-3; maybe TRBD1 (6 bases). The sample in question was peripheral blood, obtained after pregnancy. The CDR3 spells CASSLALQGRLSGNTIYF. CDR3 DNA sequence: TGTGCCAGCAGCTTAGCGCTACAGGGAAGGCTCTCTGGAAACACCATATATTTT.